The 30 T cell receptor beta chains in this list originate from one sample, sequenced in a study of CD8+CD57+ T cells in acquired aplastic anemia. Patients picked for sequencing had shown CD8+CD57+ cell expansion detected by flow cytometry. Researchers used genomic DNA as the template to profile TCR beta VDJ and CDR3. TCRdb re-called the reads through MiXCR, storing one row per CDR3 protein. Of a few hundred thousand distinct CDR3 sequences in the sample, about three fifths were seen once. The sequencing sample was made of sorted CD4+, CD8+, or CD8+CD57+ T cells (not recorded which) from PBMCs. Receptors were obtained from a human donor with aplastic anemia.

This clonotype was seen ten or more times. The gene calls are TRBV9 and TRBJ2-3; 9 bases align to TRBD1. The CDR3 spans 15 residues. Per germline, CDR1 SGDLS and CDR2 YYNGEE. After removal of 5 bases from V and 3 bases from J, the junction contained 7 bases not matched to a gene. This CDR3 reads CASSAGTGRTDTQYF. DNA for the CDR3: TGTGCCAGCAGTGCCGGGACAGGGAGGACAGATACGCAGTATTTT.

J is TRBJ2-1 and V is TRBV2, with a tentative D call TRBD1 (5 bases). Deletions cut 7 bases from V and 10 bases from J, with 11 bases between. CDR1 and CDR2 (germline): SNHLY, FYNNEI. There are 11 residues in the CDR3. The CDR3 nucleotides read TGTGCCAGCACCCAAGGGGAAGAGCAGTTCTTC. Its translation is CASTQGEEQFF.

This clonotype has ten or more counts. The chain links TRBV7-8 to TRBJ2-7; TRBD1 agrees at 9 bases. V was clipped by 3 bases and J by 2 bases; unmatched bases: 5. CDR3 length equals 15 residues. Germline loops: CDR1 SGHVS, CDR2 FQNEAQ. The CDR3 reads CASSFGQGIPYEQYF. As DNA, the CDR3 is TGTGCCAGCAGCTTCGGACAGGGGATTCCCTACGAGCAGTACTTC.

Many counts were recorded for this clonotype. The gene calls are TRBV7-3 and TRBJ2-6; the D gene is possibly TRBD1 (6 bases). V dropped 4 bases and J dropped 2 bases, with 18 bases sitting between them. Germline loops: CDR1 SGHTA, CDR2 FQGTGA. The CDR3 is 18 residues long. The CDR3 sequence is CASSSSILQGAGANVLTF. The CDR3 DNA follows: TGTGCCAGCAGCTCGAGCATCTTACAGGGAGCTGGGGCCAACGTCCTGACTTTC.

The J gene is TRBJ2-7, the V gene TRBV7-3; a possible D gene is TRBD2 (6 bases). The CDR3 spans 13 residues. Germline values: CDR1 SGHTA, CDR2 FQGTGA. Trimming took off 5 bases at V and 6 bases at J, with 14 bases between the two ends. CDR3 DNA: TGTGCCAGCAGCGTAGCTGGAGGGGCCGAGCAGTACTTC. Translation: CASSVAGGAEQYF.

This clonotype was detected ten times or more. The V gene is TRBV19, the J gene TRBJ2-2, with D unclear. Germline V gene lookup returns CDR1 LNHDA and CDR2 SQIVND (reference sequence). With 7 bases removed from V and 2 bases from J, the gap between germline ends came to 14 bases. This CDR3 has 15 residues. The CDR3: CASTLQQTNTGELFF. The CDR3 DNA sequence: TGTGCCAGTACCCTCCAACAGACCAACACCGGGGAGCTGTTTTTT.

In its sample, this clonotype was seen many times. The rearrangement links TRBV5-1 to TRBJ2-3; D gene uncertain. With 2 bases removed from V and 0 bases from J, the gap between germline ends came to 10 bases. CDR1 is SGHRS and CDR2 is YFSETQ in the germline V gene. The CDR3 runs to 15 residues. CDR3 loop: CASSFGQTSTDTQYF. The CDR3 DNA sequence: TGCGCCAGCAGCTTTGGGCAGACTAGCACAGATACGCAGTATTTT.

This clonotype has just one count. The chain couples TRBV10-3 to TRBJ2-7; 13 bases are shared with TRBD2. The CDR3 has 16 amino acids. The J segment lost 4 bases and the V segment lost 3 bases, leaving 6 bases of the junction unmatched. Germline-derived CDR1 and CDR2 are ENHRY and SYGVKD. The CDR3 region is CAISDSGTSGMYEQYF. The CDR3 DNA follows: TGTGCCATCAGTGACTCCGGGACTAGCGGGATGTACGAGCAGTACTTC.

J is TRBJ2-5 and V is TRBV29-1; 8 bases line up with TRBD1. V was clipped by 4 bases and J by 3 bases; unmatched bases: 7. Germline CDR1 SQVTM, CDR2 ANQGSEA. There are 14 residues in the CDR3. As DNA, the CDR3 is TGCAGCGTTGGCCAGGGGGCCTGGGAAGAGACCCAGTACTTC. This sequence encodes CSVGQGAWEETQYF.

This clonotype appeared a few times. The chain carries TRBV7-3 and TRBJ1-6; TRBD1 might be the D (5 bases). Germline CDR1 reads SGHTA; CDR2 reads FQGTGA. The CDR3 has 11 amino acids. V was pared by 3 bases and J by 12 bases, with 6 bases between. This chain's CDR3 is CASSFGGPLHF. The CDR3 nucleotides are TGTGCCAGCAGCTTTGGGGGACCCCTCCACTTT.

CDR3 DNA sequence: TGCAGTGCCTACACGGTTGGGGCTTCAGGCTATGGCTACACCTTC. It codes for CSAYTVGASGYGYTF. V and J are TRBV20-1 and TRBJ1-2; perhaps TRBD1 as D (5 bases). Germline CDR1 and CDR2: DFQATT and SNEGSKA (reference sequence). The CDR3 contains 15 residues. Between the trimmed V and J ends, which lost 6 bases and 4 bases, there was a span of 21 bases.

The chain combines TRBV24-1 with TRBJ1-2; D gene unclear. Trimming took off 4 bases at V and 6 bases at J, with 11 bases between the two ends. CDR1 is KGHDR and CDR2 is SFDVKD in the germline V gene. This CDR3 comprises 13 residues. The CDR3 nucleotides read TGTGCCACCAGTGAGGCGGTCGGGGATGGCTACACCTTC. Translation gives CATSEAVGDGYTF.

This clonotype occurred many times. This sequence joins TRBV5-4 and TRBJ1-3, with D possibly matching TRBD1 (6 bases). V lost 4 bases, J lost 1 base, and 15 bases lay in between. CDR1 is SGHNT and CDR2 is YYREEE in the germline V gene (reference sequence). This CDR3 is 16 amino acids long. The CDR3 spells CASSPGNRVSGNTIYF. CDR3 coding DNA: TGTGCCAGCAGCCCCGGGAACAGGGTTTCTGGAAACACCATATATTTT.

This chain uses TRBV6-5 with TRBJ2-7; weak D call: TRBD2 (7 bases). Looked up from germline, CDR1 is MNHEY and CDR2 is SVGAGI. V was cut by 6 bases and J by 3 bases, with 18 bases left in between. The CDR3 length is 15 residues. The CDR3 DNA follows: TGTGCCAGCAGCCGGGGGGCTAACGGACACTACGAGCAGTACTTC. Protein sequence: CASSRGANGHYEQYF.

This clonotype was counted at least ten times. The chain joins TRBV5-1 to TRBJ2-5; TRBD2 agrees at 13 bases. CDR1 and CDR2 from the germline V gene are SGHRS and YFSETQ. CDR3 size: 15 residues. J was trimmed by 5 bases and V by 0 bases; bases with no gene match: 1. Written as DNA, the CDR3 is TGCGCCAGCAGCTTGGGGACTAGCGGGAGTGAGACCCAGTACTTC. Encoded protein: CASSLGTSGSETQYF. Based on the CDR3 plus reference TRBV5-1 and TRBJ2-5, the full variable domain is KAGVTQTPRYLIKTRGQQVTLSCSPISGHRSVSWYQQTPGQGLQFLFEYFSETQRNKGNFPGRFSGRQFSNSRSEMNVSTLELGDSALYLCASSLGTSGSETQYFGPGTRLLVL.

J is TRBJ2-3 and V is TRBV6-4; 10 bases fit TRBD2. The CDR3 extends over 15 amino acids. Germline loops: CDR1 MRHNA, CDR2 SNTAGT. After removal of 3 bases from V and 4 bases from J, the junction contained 4 bases not matched to a gene. CDR3 sequence (DNA): TGTGCCAGCAGTGATGAAGCGGGGGGGCCAGATACGCAGTATTTT. This encodes CASSDEAGGPDTQYF.

This clonotype was found many times. The chain carries TRBV2 and TRBJ1-1; tentatively, D is TRBD1 (5 bases). With 4 bases removed from V and 7 bases from J, the gap between germline ends came to 19 bases. This CDR3 comprises 15 residues. Germline V gene sequence: CDR1 SNHLY, CDR2 FYNNEI. CDR3 in amino acids: CASSGGVGGRVEAFF. Here the CDR3 DNA reads TGTGCCAGCAGTGGTGGGGTTGGGGGAAGGGTTGAAGCTTTCTTT.

The chain recombines TRBV7-2 with TRBJ2-2; either TRBD1 or TRBD2 may fit D (5 bases each). The V gene's germline CDR1 is SGHTA and CDR2 FQGNSA. This CDR3 is built from 14 residues. V lost 8 bases and J 1 base, leaving 11 bases between the germline ends. CDR3 residues: CASGNGGNTGELFF. The CDR3 bases are TGTGCCAGCGGGAATGGGGGGAACACCGGGGAGCTGTTTTTT.

This clonotype has just a few counts. V usage is TRBV5-1 and J usage is TRBJ1-2; no reliable D call. The CDR3 has 14 amino acids. Germline CDR1 SGHRS, CDR2 YFSETQ. V lost 0 bases and J 2 bases, leaving 8 bases between the germline ends. This CDR3 is CASSLEGRNYGYTF. The CDR3 region has the DNA TGCGCCAGCAGCTTGGAAGGGCGGAACTATGGCTACACCTTC.

This chain links TRBV10-2 with TRBJ1-1; D is unresolved. The V gene lost 2 bases and the J gene lost 4 bases, with 11 bases spanning the gap. CDR1 is WSHSY, CDR2 SAAADI, per germline. The CDR3 is 14 amino acids. CDR3 amino acids: CASSEGLGVTEAFF. CDR3 coding DNA: TGCGCCAGCAGTGAGGGGCTAGGAGTCACTGAAGCTTTCTTT.

This clonotype was found many times. The rearrangement joins TRBV12-3 or TRBV12-4 to TRBJ1-5; 8 nucleotides align to TRBD1. The CDR3 runs 18 residues. V lost 4 bases, J lost 0 bases, and 11 bases stayed unmatched. The CDR3: CASSSSRDRSHSNQPQHF. The CDR3 bases are TGTGCCAGCAGTTCGTCCCGGGACAGGAGTCATAGCAATCAGCCCCAGCATTTT.

The chain has TRBV10-3 and TRBJ2-7; D not resolved. The CDR3 is 15 residues long. CDR1 and CDR2 from the germline V gene are ENHRY and SYGVKD. V was pared by 5 bases and J by 0 bases, with 14 bases between. For the CDR3, the DNA is TGTGCCATCAGTCCAGGCTACATGAGCTCCTACGAGCAGTACTTC. Residues: CAISPGYMSSYEQYF.

The rearrangement links TRBV29-1 to TRBJ2-3, with D maybe TRBD1 (6 bases). This CDR3 contains 14 residues. V lost 4 bases and J 4 bases, leaving 15 bases between the germline ends. The V gene's germline CDR1 is SQVTM and CDR2 ANQGSEA. The CDR3 DNA reads as TGCAGCGTTGTTCGGACAGCGTCTCCAGATACGCAGTATTTT. Protein: CSVVRTASPDTQYF.

Ten or more counts support this clonotype. This sequence joins TRBV3-1 and TRBJ1-2, with 9 nucleotides matching TRBD1. V lost 6 bases and J lost 5; bases outside the gene matches: 13. This CDR3 contains 16 residues. Per germline, CDR1 LGHDT and CDR2 YNNKEL (reference sequence). CDR3 nucleotides: TGTGCCAGCAGGCCCTCCGGGACAGGGAGCTCGTATGGCTACACCTTC. Its translation is CASRPSGTGSSYGYTF.

In its sample, this clonotype was seen many times. The CDR3 loop reads CASSQGSRGSQYF. DNA for the CDR3: TGTGCCAGCAGCCAAGGAAGCAGGGGGTCCCAGTACTTC. The chain combines TRBV3-1 with TRBJ2-5; 7 nucleotides match TRBD1. J lost 9 bases, V lost 1 base, and 5 bases had no gene match. From germline, CDR1 is LGHDT and CDR2 YNNKEL (reference sequence). CDR3 length: 13 amino acids.

This clonotype has ten or more counts. This chain uses TRBV19 with TRBJ1-6; D is ambiguous. CDR3 length: 14 amino acids. With 2 bases removed from V and 7 bases from J, the gap between germline ends came to 9 bases. The germline V gene has CDR1 LNHDA and CDR2 SQIVND (reference sequence). The CDR3 region has the DNA TGTGCCAGTAGTATAAGGACGGAGAATTCACCCCTCCACTTT. It encodes CASSIRTENSPLHF.

This clonotype was detected many times. The CDR3 reads CAWSVRGQQFF. The CDR3 region has the DNA TGTGCCTGGAGTGTACGGGGGCAGCAGTTCTTC. The chain employs TRBV30 and TRBJ2-1, with D perhaps TRBD1 or TRBD2 (6 bases each). The CDR3 sequence is 11 residues long. Trimming pared 0 bases from V and 11 bases from J, leaving 8 bases between. The germline V gene encodes CDR1 GTSNPN and CDR2 SVGIG (reference sequence).

This clonotype was seen ten or more times. This chain links TRBV5-1 with TRBJ1-2; D not certain. The CDR3 length is 14 residues. The V gene lost 1 base and the J gene lost 1 base, with 8 bases spanning the gap. Germline CDR1 reads SGHRS; CDR2 reads YFSETQ. The CDR3 nucleotides are TGCGCCAGCAGCTTGAGTTTGGGTAACTATGGCTACACCTTC. Translating gives CASSLSLGNYGYTF.

A word on this clonotype: A much larger clone differs by one base, so this may be a read error. The V gene is TRBV5-1, the J gene TRBJ1-2; D possibly corresponds to TRBD1 (6 bases). Per germline, CDR1 SGHRS and CDR2 YFSETQ. The CDR3 is made up of 16 amino acids. CDR3 nucleotide sequence: TGTGCCAGCAGCCAAAACAGTTCCCGGGGGCAAGGTGGCTACACCTTC. Amino acid sequence: CASSQNSSRGQGGYTF.

The count of this clonotype is one. The gene calls are TRBV7-3 and TRBJ2-7, with D possibly TRBD1 on 5 matching bases. Deletions cut 2 bases from V and 3 bases from J, with 14 bases between. CDR1 is SGHTA and CDR2 is FQGTGA in the germline V gene. CDR3 size: 15 residues. The CDR3: CASSLAGHGLYEQYF. Here the CDR3 DNA reads TGTGCCAGCAGCTTAGCCGGACACGGCCTCTACGAGCAGTACTTC.